The clone carrying this T cell receptor (beta chain) was counted at least ten times. What it recognizes is unknown. This sample is drawn from a study of T cells in Graves' hyperthyroidism and ophthalmopathy. Regarding the study as a whole: Researchers found most expanded thyroid clonotypes above 0.001 in blood as well.

TCR beta CDR3 sequences were amplified from RNA transcripts. HTBI primers drove first-round RT-PCR of the TCR CDR3. TCRdb analysed the multiplex PCR reads with MiXCR anew, one entry per CDR3 protein. In the table there are some 350,000 distinct CDR3 sequences, 19% of which are singletons. The diagnoses drew upon clinical symptoms, serum thyroxine and TRAb, thyroid ultrasound and orbital computed tomography. Fresh 10 ml peripheral blood yielded PBMCs. The receptor was derived from a young woman with Graves' hyperthyroidism. The material sequenced was blood.

The CDR3 nucleotides are TGTGCCAGCAGTTTTGAAGCTGGAAACACCATATATTTT. Translated, it gives CASSFEAGNTIYF. This chain uses TRBV12-3 or TRBV12-4 with TRBJ1-3; no clear D. V lost 3 bases to trimming and J lost 2 bases, with 5 bases between them. This CDR3 is 13 amino acids long.